Following are 26 T cell receptor beta chains from one sample sequenced in a study of blood T cells in healthy people across ages. The second PCR ran about 6 to 11 cycles with a sample-barcoded 5' primer and J-beta primers. TCRdb passed the 5' RACE reads through MiXCR, listing each CDR3 protein once. Of more than 800,000 distinct CDR3 sequences detected, roughly 45% appear once; the ten largest clones hold under 20%. Sequenced material: blood. Every receptor here comes from an older woman in good health.

J is TRBJ1-6 and V is TRBV24-1; perhaps TRBD1 as D (5 bases). CDR1 KGHDR and CDR2 SFDVKD come from the germline V gene. The CDR3 runs 15 residues. Trimming removed 12 bases from V and 5 bases from J, with 19 bases in between. The CDR3 region is CAAPWGMKDNSPLHF. CDR3 in DNA: TGTGCCGCCCCTTGGGGGATGAAGGATAATTCACCCCTCCACTTT.

This clonotype was seen a handful of times. The chain joins TRBV7-2 to TRBJ2-1; no clear D gene. This CDR3 has 15 residues. Germline V lookup: CDR1 SGHTA, CDR2 FQGNSA. Between the trimmed V and J ends, which lost 1 base and 7 bases, there was a span of 14 bases. CDR3 DNA sequence: TGTGCCAGCAGCTTAGATTTCGCTAGTGTGAATGAGCAGTTCTTC. This gives the protein CASSLDFASVNEQFF.

About this clonotype itself: A single base separates this from a much larger clone, so it may be a read error. The CDR3: CASIQGTSAYEQYF. CDR3 sequence (DNA): TGTGCCAGCATCCAAGGGACTAGTGCGTACGAGCAGTACTTC. The rearrangement links TRBV4-2 to TRBJ2-7; 8 bases fit TRBD2. CDR1 and CDR2 from the germline V gene are LGHNA and YNFKEQ. The length of the CDR3 is 14 residues.

This clonotype has a single count. The junction shows a germline mismatch at one end, possibly a read error. The chain combines TRBV20-1 with TRBJ2-5, with a possible D match to TRBD2 (5 bases). Germline CDR1 reads DFQATT; CDR2 reads SNEGSKA (reference sequence). CDR3 size: 15 residues. The CDR3 reads CSAPDIGERTYEQCF. As DNA, the CDR3 is TGCAGTGCCCCGGATATCGGGGAGCGGACCTACGAGCAGTGCTTC.

The rearrangement links TRBV20-1 to TRBJ2-7; D ambiguous. V was pared by 0 bases and J by 2 bases, with 11 bases between. The CDR3 is made up of 14 amino acids. Germline CDR1 and CDR2: DFQATT and SNEGSKA (reference sequence). This CDR3 reads CSAREGFGPYEQYF. The CDR3 bases are TGCAGTGCTAGAGAAGGATTTGGGCCCTACGAGCAGTACTTC.

The rearrangement joins TRBV21-1 to TRBJ2-7; the D call in the table, TRBD1, was not verified against the DNA. TRBV21-1 represents a pseudogene. The CDR3 is 18 amino acids. The CDR3 loop reads CASSKALRDSYSSYEQYF. The DNA of the CDR3 is TGTGCCAGCAGCAAAGCGCTTAGGGACAGCTACTCCTCCTACGAGCAGTACTTC.

The rearrangement uses TRBV7-2 and TRBJ1-2, with D maybe TRBD1 (5 bases). V was clipped by 5 bases and J by 4 bases, with 11 bases between them. Germline CDR1 reads SGHTA; CDR2 reads FQGNSA. The CDR3 has 13 residues. CDR3 sequence reads: CASSVRRGYGYTF. The CDR3 DNA follows: TGTGCCAGCAGCGTAAGGAGGGGCTATGGCTACACCTTC.

This rearrangement joins TRBV10-3 to TRBJ2-5, with TRBD2 identical over 9 bases. CDR3 length: 17 amino acids. CDR1 is ENHRY and CDR2 is SYGVKD in the germline V gene. The junction had 9 bases not matched to a gene; V was cut back by 0 bases and J by 4 bases. The chain's CDR3 is CAISESKARTSVETQYF. In nucleotides, the CDR3 is TGTGCCATCAGTGAGTCGAAAGCGAGGACTAGCGTAGAGACCCAGTACTTC.

This clonotype has only a few counts. The genes are TRBV20-1 and TRBJ2-3; 10 bases agree with TRBD2. The CDR3 is made up of 15 amino acids. V shed 2 bases, J shed 6 bases, and the junction held 8 bases outside the gene matches. Germline V gene data show CDR1 as DFQATT and CDR2 as SNEGSKA (reference sequence). CDR3 DNA sequence: TGCAGTGCTAGATCTAGCGGGAGAATATTTGATACGCAGTATTTT. Translating gives CSARSSGRIFDTQYF.

This clonotype was picked up many times. The chain recombines TRBV20-1 with TRBJ2-1, with unresolved D. The CDR3 length is 15 residues. The germline CDR1 and CDR2 sequences are DFQATT and SNEGSKA (reference sequence). V was pared by 6 bases and J by 0 bases, with 15 bases between. The CDR3 region has the DNA TGCAGTGCCGGCGGCGATCCCAGCTCCTACAATGAGCAGTTCTTC. Its protein product is CSAGGDPSSYNEQFF.

The rearrangement uses TRBV2 and TRBJ2-3; D is possibly TRBD2 (6 bases). Germline V CDR1 and CDR2: SNHLY, FYNNEI. Trimming took 6 bases from V and 2 from J, leaving 21 bases between them. The CDR3 spans 17 residues. As DNA, the CDR3 is TGTGCCAGCAGGGCCCTTGGCTTTGCGGGAATCACAGATACGCAGTATTTT. Translation: CASRALGFAGITDTQYF.

The V call is TRBV11-2, the J call TRBJ1-5; D not resolved. Per the germline V gene, CDR1 is SGHAT and CDR2 is FQNNGV. The CDR3 sequence is 15 residues long. Trimming stripped 0 bases from V and 5 bases from J, with 11 bases between. Written as DNA, the CDR3 is TGTGCCAGCAGCTTAGACGGACGGGTCGATCAGCCCCAGCATTTT. Its translation is CASSLDGRVDQPQHF.

This clonotype was seen only a few times. The rearrangement links TRBV20-1 to TRBJ2-1; maybe TRBD1 (6 bases). This CDR3 is built from 14 residues. Germline CDR1 and CDR2: DFQATT and SNEGSKA (reference sequence). The V end was cut by 5 bases, the J end by 0 bases, with 11 bases between. CDR3 protein: CSADRLSSYNEQFF. CDR3 DNA sequence: TGCAGTGCTGACAGGTTAAGCTCCTACAATGAGCAGTTCTTC.

A word on this clonotype: Mismatch with germline at one junction end may stem from a read error. This chain connects TRBV20-1 to TRBJ2-1; the match to TRBD2 covers 8 bases. Germline CDR1 DFQATT, CDR2 SNEGSKA (reference sequence). The CDR3 runs 14 residues. CDR3 DNA: TGCAGTGTTCTTAGCGGGATCTCCCACAATGAGCAGTTCTTC. Translating gives CSVLSGISHNEQFF.

V gene TRBV20-1 combines with J gene TRBJ2-4; 7 bases agree with TRBD2. The tail of the sequence fits TRBJ2-7 better, so the J call may be wrong. Germline V gene sequence: CDR1 DFQATT, CDR2 SNEGSKA (reference sequence). There are 12 residues in the CDR3. CDR3 bases: TGCAGTGCTAGTGGACTAGTTTACGAGCAGTACTTC. Protein: CSASGLVYEQYF.

The CDR3 protein is CSARDVGALYEQYF. The CDR3 coding sequence is TGCAGTGCTAGAGATGTCGGAGCACTCTACGAGCAGTACTTC. The chain uses TRBV20-1 and TRBJ2-7; no firm D call. V lost 0 bases to trimming and J lost 3 bases, with 12 bases between them. Germline CDR1 is DFQATT and CDR2 is SNEGSKA (reference sequence). The CDR3 runs 14 residues.

This clonotype occurred a few times. The chain uses TRBV20-1 and TRBJ2-1; 10 nucleotides line up with TRBD2. Trimming removed 6 bases from V and 4 bases from J; junction bases left unmatched: 9. This CDR3 contains 15 residues. Germline assignment: CDR1 DFQATT and CDR2 SNEGSKA (reference sequence). The CDR3 region has the DNA TGCAGTGCGGTAGAGCGGGAGGGCCAATACAATGAGCAGTTCTTC. Protein product: CSAVEREGQYNEQFF.

This clonotype was picked up a small number of times. CDR3 in DNA: TGTGCCAGCAGCCAAGAGGCTAGCGGGGACTCCTACAATGAGCAGTTCTTC. Its protein is CASSQEASGDSYNEQFF. The chain links TRBV3-1 to TRBJ2-1, with 9 bases matching TRBD2. J gave up 0 bases and V 0 bases, and 3 bases lay outside the gene matches. The CDR3 runs to 17 residues. Per germline, CDR1 LGHDT and CDR2 YNNKEL (reference sequence).

As for this clonotype: This may come from a read error, since a much larger clone is one base off. CDR3 coding DNA: TGCAGCGCACAGGGGTTCATGGAGACCCAGTACTTC. Protein sequence: CSAQGFMETQYF. The chain uses TRBV29-1 and TRBJ2-5; 7 bases fit TRBD1. Germline assignment: CDR1 SQVTM and CDR2 ANQGSEA. CDR3 length: 12 amino acids. J gave up 5 bases and V 7 bases, and 7 bases lay outside the gene matches.

This chain links TRBV6-1 with TRBJ1-2; D unresolved. CDR1 is MNHNS, CDR2 SASEGT, per germline. The CDR3 is 13 residues long. Trimming took 8 bases from V and 5 from J, leaving 15 bases between them. The CDR3 loop is CASYTESGYGYTF. CDR3 in DNA: TGTGCCAGCTATACAGAAAGTGGGTATGGCTACACCTTC.

This clonotype was seen only once. The chain uses TRBV27 and TRBJ1-2, with 12 bases fitting TRBD1. CDR1 is MNHEY, CDR2 SMNVEV, per germline (reference sequence). CDR3 length: 16 amino acids. V dropped 5 bases and J dropped 8; count of bases not matched to a gene: 12. The CDR3 sequence: CASSLTSSGTGGGYTF. Written as DNA, the CDR3 is TGTGCCAGCAGTCTGACCTCCTCCGGGACAGGGGGCGGCTACACCTTC.

This clonotype has just a few counts. The J gene is TRBJ2-5, the V gene TRBV5-1, with D possibly being TRBD2 (5 bases). CDR3 length equals 17 residues. V was shortened by 4 bases and J by 4 bases, with 23 bases between the two germline ends. Germline lookup yields CDR1 SGHRS and CDR2 YFSETQ. CDR3 DNA: TGCGCCAGCAGCGTAAGGAAGGGAGAAACCTTGGGAGAGACCCAGTACTTC. This codes for CASSVRKGETLGETQYF.

The rearrangement joins TRBV29-1 to TRBJ2-7, with D possibly TRBD1 on 5 matching bases. From germline, CDR1 is SQVTM and CDR2 ANQGSEA. This CDR3 spans 11 amino acids. Trimming stripped 5 bases from V and 3 bases from J, with 8 bases between. CDR3 in amino acids: CSVSDSYEQYF. The DNA of the CDR3 is TGCAGCGTTTCAGACAGCTACGAGCAGTACTTC.

This clonotype was observed a handful of times. V is TRBV2 and J is TRBJ2-1, with TRBD2 matching over 11 bases. The V gene's germline CDR1 is SNHLY and CDR2 FYNNEI. The V and J ends lost 8 bases and 2 bases, in that order; junction bases with no gene match: 2. This CDR3 comprises 14 residues. CDR3 sequence: CASQTSGAYNEQFF. Written as DNA, the CDR3 is TGTGCCAGCCAGACTAGCGGGGCCTACAATGAGCAGTTCTTC. The variable domain in full, completed from reference TRBV2 and TRBJ2-1, reads EPEVTQTPSHQVTQMGQEVILRCVPISNHLYFYWYRQILGQKVEFLVSFYNNEISEKSEIFDDQFSVERPDGSNFTLKIRSTKLEDSAMYFCASQTSGAYNEQFFGPGTRLTVL.

This clonotype was seen many times. The genes are TRBV6-5 and TRBJ1-5; D is unclear. The CDR3 has 14 residues. V lost 0 bases, J lost 5 bases, and 8 bases lay in between. The germline gives CDR1 MNHEY, CDR2 SVGAGI. The CDR3 region has the DNA TGTGCCAGCAGTTACTCGGTAATAGATCAGCCCCAGCATTTT. Protein product: CASSYSVIDQPQHF.

This clonotype was seen more than once but under ten times. This sequence joins TRBV12-3 or TRBV12-4 and TRBJ2-5; D might be TRBD2 (5 bases). With 5 bases removed from V and 3 bases from J, the gap between germline ends came to 13 bases. The CDR3 extends over 14 amino acids. DNA of the CDR3: TGTGCCAGCAGTCCTCCCACGGGGAAAGAGACCCAGTACTTC. Protein: CASSPPTGKETQYF.